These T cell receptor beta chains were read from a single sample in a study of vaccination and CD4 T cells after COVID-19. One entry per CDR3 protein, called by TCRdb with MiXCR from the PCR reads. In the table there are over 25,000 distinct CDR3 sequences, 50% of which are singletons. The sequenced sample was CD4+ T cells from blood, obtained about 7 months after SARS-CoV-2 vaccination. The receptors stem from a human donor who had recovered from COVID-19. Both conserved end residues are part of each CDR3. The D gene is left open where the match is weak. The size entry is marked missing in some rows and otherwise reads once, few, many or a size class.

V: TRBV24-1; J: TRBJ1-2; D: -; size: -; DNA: TGTGCCACCAGTGAACGTAGGAATGAGTTCTATGGCTACACCTTC; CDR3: CATSERRNEFYGYTF
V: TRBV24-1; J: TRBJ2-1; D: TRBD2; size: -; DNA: TGTGCCACCAGTGACACACCTAGCGGGAGCCCCCAGTTCTTC; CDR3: CATSDTPSGSPQFF
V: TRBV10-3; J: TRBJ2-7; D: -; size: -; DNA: TGTGCCATCAGAGGCGCTGGGACGGGAAGCTCCTACGAGCAGTACTTC; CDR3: CAIRGAGTGSSYEQYF
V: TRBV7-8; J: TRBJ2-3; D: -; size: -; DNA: TGTGCCAGCACTGGGGCAGCACAAACTTACACAGATACGCAGTATTTT; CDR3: CASTGAAQTYTDTQYF
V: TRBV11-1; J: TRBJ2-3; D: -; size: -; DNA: TGTGCCAGTGAAAAGGGCGGGAGCACAGATACGCAGTATTTT; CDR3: CASEKGGSTDTQYF
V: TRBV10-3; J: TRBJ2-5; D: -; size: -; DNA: TGTGCCATCAGCCCAGTAAGGGGGTCAGCAGAGACCCAGTACTTC; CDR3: CAISPVRGSAETQYF
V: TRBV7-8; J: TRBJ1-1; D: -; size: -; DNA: TGTGCCAGCAGCCCACCCCAGGCGCGGACTGAAGCTTTCTTT; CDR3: CASSPPQARTEAFF
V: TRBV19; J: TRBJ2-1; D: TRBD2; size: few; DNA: TGTGCCAGTAGTATTCCGGCGGGAGCCTCCTACAATGAGCAGTTCTTC; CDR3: CASSIPAGASYNEQFF
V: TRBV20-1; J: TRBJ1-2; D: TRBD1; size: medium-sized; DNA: TGCAGTGCTAGAGTCGGACAGGTCATAGCTAACTATGGCTACACCTTC; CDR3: CSARVGQVIANYGYTF
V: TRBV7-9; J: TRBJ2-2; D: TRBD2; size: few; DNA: TGTGCCAGCAGCTTATCCCGGGAGGACACCGGGGAGCTGTTTTTT; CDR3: CASSLSREDTGELFF
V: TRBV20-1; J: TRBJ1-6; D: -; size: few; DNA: TGCAGTGCTAGGACTGTTGATTCACCCCTCCACTTT; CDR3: CSARTVDSPLHF
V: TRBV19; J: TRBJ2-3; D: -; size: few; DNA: TGTGCCAGTAGTATGGACCTCACCACAGATACGCAGTATTTT; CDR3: CASSMDLTTDTQYF
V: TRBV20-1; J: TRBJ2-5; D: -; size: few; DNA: TGCAGTGCTCAGAGGGTGTACCAAGAGACCCAGTACTTC; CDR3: CSAQRVYQETQYF
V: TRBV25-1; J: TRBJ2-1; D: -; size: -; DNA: TGTGCCAGCATGTTCTCAGGGGCCGGCAATGAGCAGTTCTTC; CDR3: CASMFSGAGNEQFF
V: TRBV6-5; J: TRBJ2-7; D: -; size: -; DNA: TGTGCCAGCAGTTCAGAGGGGGGGGGGAGAGAGCAGTACTTC; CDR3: CASSSEGGGREQYF
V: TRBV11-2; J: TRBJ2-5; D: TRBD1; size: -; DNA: TGTGCCAGCAGCTCGACAGGGGGCGGTGAGACCCAGTACTTC; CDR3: CASSSTGGGETQYF
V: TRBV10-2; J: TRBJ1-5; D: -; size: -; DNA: TGCGCCAGCAGTGAGGGAGGGGCTGGTCAGCCCCAGCATTTT; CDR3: CASSEGGAGQPQHF